The subject of this entry is one TCR beta chain. Its specificity is not known. The data derive from a study of OX40 agonist ivuxolimab in advanced cancers. Trimming removed 6 bases from V and 5 bases from J; junction bases left unmatched: 14. Germline V gene data show CDR1 as LNHNV and CDR2 as YYDKDF (reference sequence). The CDR3 runs to 16 residues. Sequencing was performed with immunoSEQ multiplex PCR; in TCRdb, only in-frame clones are kept and a portion is missing. The sample carries more than 35,000 clones, over 60% recorded once. The study's findings and limits: In CD8+ T cells, expanded clones were on average more numerous than in CD4+.

The sample was CD4+ or CD8+ T cells sorted from blood, taken in a trial of the OX40 agonist ivuxolimab. The chain links TRBV15 to TRBJ1-1, with 8 nucleotides matching TRBD1. This clonotype was obtained from an adult with an advanced solid tumor such as melanoma, head and neck, liver or kidney cancer. In DNA form, the CDR3 reads TGTGCCACCAGTCCGGAAGACAGGGGTTTGTGGACTGAAGCTTTCTTT. This codes for CATSPEDRGLWTEAFF.